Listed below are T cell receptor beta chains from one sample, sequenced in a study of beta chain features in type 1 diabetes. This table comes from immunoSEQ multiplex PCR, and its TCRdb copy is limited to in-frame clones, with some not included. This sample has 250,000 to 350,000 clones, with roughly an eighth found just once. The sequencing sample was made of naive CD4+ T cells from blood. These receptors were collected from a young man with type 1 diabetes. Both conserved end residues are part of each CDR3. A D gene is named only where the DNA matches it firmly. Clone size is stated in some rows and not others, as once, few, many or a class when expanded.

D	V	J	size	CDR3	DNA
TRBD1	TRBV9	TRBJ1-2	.	CASSADRGLSSYGYTF	TGTGCCAGCAGCGCCGACAGGGGGCTTTCTTCCTATGGCTACACCTTC
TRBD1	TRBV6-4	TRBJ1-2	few	CASSESDRVDYGYTF	TGTGCCAGCAGTGAGTCCGACAGGGTGGACTATGGCTACACCTTC
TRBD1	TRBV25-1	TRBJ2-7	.	CASRITGQGSYEQYF	TGTGCCAGCAGGATCACGGGACAGGGGAGTTACGAGCAGTACTTC
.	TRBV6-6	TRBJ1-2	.	CASSPSHRDNYGYTF	TGTGCCAGCAGCCCATCCCACAGGGATAACTATGGCTACACCTTC
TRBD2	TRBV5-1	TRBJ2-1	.	CASSEPGTTVNEQFF	TGCGCCAGCAGCGAACCCGGGACTACCGTCAATGAGCAGTTCTTC
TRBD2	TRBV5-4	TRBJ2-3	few	CASSFGSGRDTQYF	TGTGCCAGCAGCTTTGGGAGCGGGAGGGATACGCAGTATTTT
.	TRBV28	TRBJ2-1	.	CASSLLEGFSYNEQFF	TGTGCCAGCAGTTTATTAGAGGGCTTTTCCTACAATGAGCAGTTCTTC
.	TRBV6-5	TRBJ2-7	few	CASSNGYEQYF	TGTGCCAGCAGCAACGGCTACGAGCAGTACTTC
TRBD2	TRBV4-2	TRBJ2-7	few	CASSQDTPRLAFSYEQYF	TGTGCCAGCAGCCAAGATACTCCGAGACTAGCGTTCTCCTACGAGCAGTACTTC
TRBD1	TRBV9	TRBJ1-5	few	CASSPGQLNQPQHF	TGTGCCAGCAGCCCGGGACAGCTCAATCAGCCCCAGCATTTT
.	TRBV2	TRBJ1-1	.	CARQSNTEAFF	TGTGCCCGACAGTCGAACACTGAAGCTTTCTTT
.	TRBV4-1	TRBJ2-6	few	CASSQVGSGLAGANVLTF	TGCGCCAGCAGCCAAGTCGGTTCGGGGTTGGCTGGGGCCAACGTCCTGACTTTC
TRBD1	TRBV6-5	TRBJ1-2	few	CASSYSGTGGYGYTF	TGTGCCAGCAGTTACTCCGGGACAGGAGGATATGGCTACACCTTC
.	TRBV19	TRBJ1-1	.	CASSIPIGENTEAFF	TGTGCCAGTAGTATTCCGATCGGAGAGAACACTGAAGCTTTCTTT
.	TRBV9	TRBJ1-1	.	CASSRRSGGTEAFF	TGTGCCAGCAGCAGAAGATCCGGGGGAACTGAAGCTTTCTTT
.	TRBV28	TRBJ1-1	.	CASSSAGAMNTEAFF	TGTGCCAGCAGCTCCGCAGGGGCGATGAACACTGAAGCTTTCTTT
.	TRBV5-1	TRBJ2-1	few	CASSPTRDADEQFF	TGCGCCAGCAGCCCCACTAGAGATGCGGATGAGCAGTTCTTC
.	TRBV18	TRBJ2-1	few	CASSEGHNEQFF	TGTGCCAGCTCGGAGGGTCACAATGAGCAGTTCTTC
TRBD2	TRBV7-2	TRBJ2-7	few	CASSSKWTSGEEQYF	TGTGCCAGCAGCTCCAAGTGGACTAGCGGGGAAGAGCAGTACTTC
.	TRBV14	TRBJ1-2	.	CASSLVGAAGYGYTF	TGTGCCAGCAGCCTAGTGGGTGCGGCGGGGTATGGCTACACCTTC
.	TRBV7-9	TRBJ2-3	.	CASSRRPGTDTQYF	TGTGCCAGCAGCCGCAGGCCAGGCACAGATACGCAGTATTTT
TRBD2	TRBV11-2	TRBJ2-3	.	CASSFRGGLAGRTDTQYF	TGTGCCAGCAGCTTCCGAGGGGGACTAGCGGGACGCACAGATACGCAGTATTTT
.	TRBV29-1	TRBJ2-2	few	CSVLGQPTGELFF	TGCAGCGTTTTAGGACAGCCCACCGGGGAGCTGTTTTTT
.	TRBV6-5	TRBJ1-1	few	CASSSLGPQGAFF	TGTGCCAGCAGTTCCCTGGGCCCTCAGGGGGCTTTCTTT
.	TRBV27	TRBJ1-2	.	CASSSTNQVYNGYTF	TGTGCCAGCAGTTCAACCAACCAGGTTTATAATGGCTACACCTTC
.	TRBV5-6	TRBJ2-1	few	CASSLSRQSSYNEQFF	TGTGCCAGCAGCTTGTCTAGGCAGAGCTCCTACAATGAGCAGTTCTTC
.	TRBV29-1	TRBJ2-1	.	CSVDDLTGNEQFF	TGCAGCGTTGATGATTTGACGGGCAATGAGCAGTTCTTC
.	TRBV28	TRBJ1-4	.	CASRGGLREKLFF	TGTGCCAGCAGAGGGGGTTTACGCGAAAAACTGTTTTTT
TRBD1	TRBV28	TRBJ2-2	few	CATQGAPTGELFF	TGTGCCACCCAGGGGGCGCCCACCGGGGAGCTGTTTTTT
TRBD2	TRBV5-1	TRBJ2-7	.	CASSRGTSGTYEQYF	TGCGCCAGCAGCCGGGGGACTAGCGGAACCTACGAGCAGTACTTC
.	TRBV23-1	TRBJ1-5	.	CASSHRPYSNQPQHF	TGCGCCAGCAGTCACAGGCCTTATAGCAATCAGCCCCAGCATTTT
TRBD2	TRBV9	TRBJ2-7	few	CASSVATGLLYEQYF	TGTGCCAGCAGCGTAGCTACGGGACTACTCTACGAGCAGTACTTC
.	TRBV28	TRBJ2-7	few	CASSFARAEQYF	TGTGCCAGCAGTTTTGCGAGGGCCGAGCAGTACTTC
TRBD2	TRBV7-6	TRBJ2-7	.	CASSLVGGSRNSYEQYF	TGTGCCAGCAGCTTAGTGGGCGGGAGTAGGAACTCCTACGAGCAGTACTTC
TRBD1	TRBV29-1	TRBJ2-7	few	CSETGVYEQYF	TGCAGCGAGACAGGGGTCTACGAGCAGTACTTC
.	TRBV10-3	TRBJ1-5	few	CAIRGHDSNQPQHF	TGTGCCATCAGGGGACACGATAGCAATCAGCCCCAGCATTTT
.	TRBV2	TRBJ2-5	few	CASRPTLQTQYF	TGTGCCAGCAGGCCGACTCTCCAGACCCAGTACTTC
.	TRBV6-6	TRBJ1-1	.	CASSYTRGEAFF	TGTGCCAGCAGTTACACGCGGGGGGAAGCTTTCTTT
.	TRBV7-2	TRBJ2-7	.	CASSWKGESSYEQYF	TGTGCCAGCAGCTGGAAGGGGGAGAGCTCCTACGAGCAGTACTTC
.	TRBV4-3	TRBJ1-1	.	CASSQEPDTEAFF	TGCGCCAGCAGCCAAGAACCGGACACTGAAGCTTTCTTT
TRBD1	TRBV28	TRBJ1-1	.	CASSRGLNTEAFF	TGTGCCAGCAGCAGGGGGTTGAACACTGAAGCTTTCTTT
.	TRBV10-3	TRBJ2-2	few	CATRQATTGELFF	TGTGCCACCCGACAGGCTACTACCGGGGAGCTGTTTTTT
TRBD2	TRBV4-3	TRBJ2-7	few	CASSPGLAGVYEQYF	TGCGCCAGCAGCCCCGGACTAGCGGGGGTCTACGAGCAGTACTTC
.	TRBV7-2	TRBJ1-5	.	CASSPDSFKGPQHF	TGTGCCAGCAGCCCCGACAGCTTCAAGGGGCCCCAGCATTTT
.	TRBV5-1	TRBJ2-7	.	CASSFDGSSYEQYF	TGCGCCAGCAGCTTTGACGGGAGCTCCTACGAGCAGTACTTC
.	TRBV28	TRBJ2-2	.	CASGRRIPPLGAGELFF	TGTGCCAGCGGAAGGAGGATACCACCCCTAGGAGCCGGGGAGCTGTTTTTT